Sequencing of this TCR beta chain was carried out in a study of PD-1 blockade in classical Hodgkin lymphoma (dated by TCRdb to the early 2020s). At the level of the whole study: Nivolumab dosing was 3 mg/kg intravenously every 2 weeks, continuing until either disease progression or unacceptable toxicity. A peripheral blood immune signature of response to PD-1 blockade in classical Hodgkin lymphoma was defined using TCR beta sequencing and CyTOF.

The sample's time point label, in plain terms: cycle 4 day 1 (C4D1), after 6 weeks of nivolumab. Every trial patient had relapsed after autologous stem cell transplantation, and cohorts A, B and C differed in prior brentuximab vedotin exposure. The trial cohort was composed of about 58 patients with relapsed/refractory classical Hodgkin lymphoma, for whom complete response, partial response or progressive disease was recorded as best overall response. Trial patients were treated with single-agent nivolumab in the multi-cohort phase II CheckMate 205 trial. An independent review committee assessed best overall response by applying the 2007 International Working Group response criteria. Trial PBMCs were collected immediately before nivolumab initiation (C1D1) and during therapy at cycle 2 day 1 and cycle 4 day 1. After peripheral blood was drawn into 8 mL Vacutainer Cell Preparation Tubes, PBMCs were isolated by centrifugation and then cryopreserved.

CDR1 and CDR2, looked up from the germline V gene, are ENHRY and SYGVKD. Counted from cysteine to phenylalanine, this CDR3 has 16 amino acids. Left in the record is the CDR3 DNA by itself, 48 bases read in frame from the first base. Relative to germline, V is missing 6 bases and J is missing 0 bases, with 8 bases of the junction outside any gene match. Genomic DNA was isolated using the Qiagen DNeasy kit from unsorted PBMCs as well as from negatively selected CD4+ and CD8+ fractions. TCR beta CDR3 regions were amplified by immunoSEQ multiplex PCR using primers annealing to V and J segments. A synthetic immune receptor repertoire was used to minimize amplification bias, and remaining bias was computationally removed after sequencing. On the study's bioinformatics: Custom Python scripts were used to quantify repertoire diversity as the Shannon entropy index. Unsorted, CD4+ and CD8+ repertoires were analyzed separately, except in combined analyses where CD4+ and CD8+ sequences were merged in silico. Clonal expansion was defined as at least a 2-fold frequency increase after treatment relative to C1D1, with a pseudocount of 0.5 for undetected baseline clones. Singleton clones were defined as clones with 0 or 1 copy at C1D1, and non-singleton clones were defined as clones with 2 or more copies. Clones expanded in unsorted samples were labelled as CD4+, CD8+ or unknown by matching protein sequences in sorted samples from the same patient. Diversity changes from C1D1 to C4D1 were tested in paired samples using Wilcoxon tests. TCRdb stores this immuneACCESS table with in-frame sequences only. Part of the clones is absent; in the studies checked, under half of the shortfall reflects unresolved V genes, and no reason is known for the rest. V and J calls and clone size come straight from that table; D and trimming were deduced from the DNA. Across this sample there are some 21,000 clones, with around 70% seen only once. The ten largest clonotypes hold about a fifth of the sample.

Comments on this clone: The antigen it recognizes is unknown. No per-base quality is available; no much larger clone lies one base away.

Broad study findings and their caveats: The study was limited to a single clinical trial cohort, and causes of repertoire differences, possibly disease activity or prior therapy, remained undefined. Among trial patients, those achieving complete response had baseline diversity similar to that of newly diagnosed patients, while diversity was significantly lower in partial responders and progressors. Baseline TCR diversity was reported as lower in newly diagnosed patients than in healthy donors, and lower still in relapsed/refractory patients. CD4+ but not CD8+ TCR diversity rose significantly by C4D1 (p=0.0027 vs p=0.16), most apparent in complete responders (p=0.02). Patients starting nivolumab less than 1 year after ASCT had lower diversity and were excluded from later analyses to avoid confounding by immune reconstitution.

The TCR originated in a human donor with classical Hodgkin lymphoma. The chain was built from TRBV10-3 and TRBJ1-3, with 7 bases matching TRBD1. This specimen consisted of peripheral blood mononuclear cells (PBMCs), obtained before the fourth cycle of nivolumab. The CDR3 amino acid sequence is: CAISGTADLSGNTIYF. The base sequence is TGTGCCATCAGCGGGACAGCCGACCTCTCTGGAAACACCATATATTTT.